Listed here are 23 T cell receptor beta chains from one sample, sequenced in a study of T cells in Graves' hyperthyroidism and ophthalmopathy. Amplified TCR beta CDR3 regions derived from RNA transcripts. The HTBI primer set drove a first-round RT-PCR of the TCR CDR3. TCRdb re-called the multiplex PCR reads with MiXCR, one entry per CDR3 protein. In the table there are 300,000 to 350,000 distinct CDR3 sequences, 14% of which are singletons. Sample: blood. These TCRs come from a woman in her twenties or thirties with Graves' hyperthyroidism.

The sample holds many counts of this clonotype. V gene TRBV4-3 combines with J gene TRBJ2-7; D possibly corresponds to TRBD1 (7 bases). Looked up from germline, CDR1 is LGHNA and CDR2 is YSLEER. With 3 bases removed from V and 3 bases from J, the gap between germline ends came to 24 bases. The CDR3 is 18 amino acids. In nucleotides, the CDR3 is TGCGCCAGCAGCCATTTGTCCCGGGGGACAGCGGTATTCTACGAGCAGTACTTC. Residues: CASSHLSRGTAVFYEQYF.

This clonotype was seen ten or more times. The chain carries TRBV12-3 or TRBV12-4 and TRBJ2-3; 9 positions agree with TRBD1. The CDR3 runs 15 residues. The junction had 10 bases not matched to a gene; V was cut back by 7 bases and J by 5 bases. DNA of the CDR3: TGTGCCAGCACCCCAAACAGGGGGCAGGGAGATACGCAGTATTTT. Translating it yields CASTPNRGQGDTQYF.

V usage is TRBV20-1 and J usage is TRBJ2-1; 8 bases agree with TRBD2. The CDR3 is made up of 16 amino acids. Germline CDR1 is DFQATT and CDR2 is SNEGSKA (reference sequence). The J segment lost 4 bases and the V segment lost 3 bases, leaving 11 bases of the junction unmatched. The CDR3 DNA sequence: TGCAGTGCTAGGATCCCGGGGGGGGGTATTTACAATGAGCAGTTCTTC. It specifies CSARIPGGGIYNEQFF.

The gene calls are TRBV27 and TRBJ2-2, with D possibly TRBD2 on 6 matching bases. The V gene lost 2 bases and the J gene lost 2 bases, with 15 bases spanning the gap. The CDR3 has 17 residues. Germline V gene sequence: CDR1 MNHEY, CDR2 SMNVEV (reference sequence). CDR3 bases: TGTGCCAGCAGTTTAAGCCCGGGAGCGCCAAACACCGGGGAGCTGTTTTTT. This gives the protein CASSLSPGAPNTGELFF.

This clonotype occurred a few times. The rearrangement joins TRBV10-3 to TRBJ2-3; D uncertain. Germline V gives CDR1 ENHRY, CDR2 SYGVKD. CDR3 length: 12 residues. Trimming took off 5 bases at V and 4 bases at J, with 7 bases between the two ends. The CDR3 loop is CAISSDSDTQYF. The CDR3 DNA reads TGTGCCATCAGTAGCGATTCAGATACGCAGTATTTT.

This clonotype came up many times. The rearrangement uses TRBV12-3 or TRBV12-4 and TRBJ2-7; 11 nucleotides line up with TRBD1. This CDR3 comprises 13 residues. Trimming took 6 bases from V and 5 from J; bases not matched to a gene: 3. The CDR3 coding sequence is TGTGCCAGCAGAGGGACAGGGGGGGACGAGCAGTACTTC. Protein: CASRGTGGDEQYF.

In this sample, this clonotype turned up a few times. V and J are TRBV7-9 and TRBJ2-7, with 7 bases that match TRBD1. The length of the CDR3 is 13 residues. After removal of 7 bases from V and 2 bases from J, the junction contained 5 bases not matched to a gene. CDR1 and CDR2 from the germline V gene are SEHNR and FQNEAQ (reference sequence). CDR3 sequence reads: CASIGTEPYEQYF. The CDR3 DNA follows: TGTGCCAGCATAGGGACAGAACCCTACGAGCAGTACTTC. The entire variable domain, with the rest obtained from reference TRBV7-9 and TRBJ2-7, is as follows: DTGVSQNPRHKITKRGQNVTFRCDPISEHNRLYWYRQTLGQGPEFLTYFQNEAQLEKSRLLSDRFSAERPKGSFSTLEIQRTEQGDSAMYLCASIGTEPYEQYFGPGTRLTVT.

This clonotype was counted ten times or more. The genes are TRBV28 and TRBJ2-3; TRBD1 aligns across 8 bases. The CDR3 totals 18 residues. The germline gives CDR1 MDHEN, CDR2 SYDVKM. With 1 base clipped from V and 0 bases from J, the junction kept 9 bases outside the gene matches. This CDR3 is CASSLSLMTGESTDTQYF. The CDR3 bases are TGTGCCAGCAGTTTATCCCTCATGACAGGGGAAAGCACAGATACGCAGTATTTT.

The rearrangement links TRBV6-1 to TRBJ2-4, with 8 bases matching TRBD2. Germline V gene lookup returns CDR1 MNHNS and CDR2 SASEGT. The CDR3 length is 17 residues. V lost 10 bases to trimming and J lost 0 bases; unmatched junction nucleotides: 14. The CDR3 here is CATGGGPFLLAKNIQYF. CDR3 nucleotide sequence: TGTGCCACCGGGGGGGGGCCTTTCCTCCTAGCCAAAAACATTCAGTACTTC.

This clonotype was observed at least ten times. As DNA, the CDR3 is TGTGCCACCGCGGACGTCGCGGGGGCCGGAAGAGAGACCCAGTACTTC. Protein: CATADVAGAGRETQYF. The chain employs TRBV24-1 and TRBJ2-5, with D possibly TRBD2 on 7 matching bases. V was cut by 9 bases and J by 4 bases, with 23 bases left in between. The germline V gene has CDR1 KGHDR and CDR2 SFDVKD. This CDR3 spans 16 amino acids.

This chain uses TRBV7-6 with TRBJ2-7; TRBD1 agrees at 7 bases. The germline CDR1 and CDR2 sequences are SGHVS and FNYEAQ. V lost 5 bases, J lost 6 bases, and 7 bases stayed unmatched. The CDR3 has 13 amino acids. In DNA form, the CDR3 reads TGTGCCAGCAGCAAACTACCAGGGGGCGAGCAGTACTTC. Protein: CASSKLPGGEQYF.

There are a few counts of this clonotype. One end of the junction does not line up with germline, which may come from a read error. The chain is built from TRBV6-6 and TRBJ2-1; 7 positions agree with TRBD2. Germline V gives CDR1 MNHNY, CDR2 SVGAGI (reference sequence). This CDR3 is built from 19 residues. The CDR3 here is CARSYLGWGGEGQYNEQFF. The CDR3, as DNA: TGTGCCCGCAGTTACCTCGGCTGGGGGGGGGAGGGCCAGTACAATGAGCAGTTCTTC.

There are many counts of this clonotype. The chain employs TRBV2 and TRBJ1-2, with a possible D match to TRBD1 (5 bases). The CDR3 covers 18 residues. The germline gives CDR1 SNHLY, CDR2 FYNNEI. V was shortened by 3 bases and J by 1 base, with 21 bases between the two germline ends. CDR3 in amino acids: CASSDLLTISGGNYGYTF. CDR3 sequence (DNA): TGTGCCAGCAGTGACCTACTGACAATATCGGGGGGTAACTATGGCTACACCTTC.

At least ten counts were recorded for this clonotype. The V gene is TRBV7-2, the J gene TRBJ1-2; no reliable D call. The V end was cut by 1 base, the J end by 4 bases, with 13 bases between. The CDR3 totals 15 residues. Per the germline V gene, CDR1 is SGHTA and CDR2 is FQGNSA. DNA for the CDR3: TGTGCCAGCAGCTTAGGGCAGGCCCATCTCTATGGCTACACCTTC. This sequence encodes CASSLGQAHLYGYTF.

This clonotype was picked up many times. The rearrangement uses TRBV11-2 and TRBJ2-2; no definite D call. Trimming removed 1 base from V and 4 bases from J, with 7 bases in between. The CDR3 runs to 14 residues. Germline V lookup: CDR1 SGHAT, CDR2 FQNNGV. CDR3 sequence (DNA): TGTGCCAGCAGCTTAGTCTGGTTCACCGGGGAGCTGTTTTTT. Its translation: CASSLVWFTGELFF.

In the case of this clonotype: Just one base apart from a much larger clone, this may be a read error. V usage is TRBV20-1 and J usage is TRBJ2-2; TRBD1 is a possible D gene (7 bases). This CDR3 contains 15 residues. Looked up from germline, CDR1 is DFQATT and CDR2 is SNEGSKA (reference sequence). The CDR3 region has the DNA TGCAGTGCTTCGGGGGAGACAGGGCCGGCCGGGGAGCTGTCTTTT. Protein sequence: CSASGETGPAGELSF.

This clonotype was recorded many times. This sequence joins TRBV18 and TRBJ2-5; unclear D gene. There are 11 residues in the CDR3. CDR1 and CDR2 from the germline V gene are KGHSH and LQKENI. V lost 8 bases to trimming and J lost 3 bases, with 7 bases between them. The CDR3 region is CASSPEETQYF. The CDR3 DNA reads as TGTGCCAGCAGCCCCGAAGAGACCCAGTACTTC.

This clonotype was seen only a few times. The chain has TRBV14 and TRBJ2-2; D remains ambiguous. In germline, CDR1 is SGHDN, CDR2 FVKESK. This CDR3 has 13 residues. Trimming pared 1 base from V and 7 bases from J, leaving 7 bases between. The CDR3 loop is CASSQVWSGELFF. CDR3 DNA: TGTGCCAGCAGCCAAGTCTGGAGCGGGGAGCTGTTTTTT.

This chain links TRBV10-3 with TRBJ1-5, with D possibly TRBD1 on 5 matching bases. Per germline, CDR1 ENHRY and CDR2 SYGVKD. This CDR3 region has 16 residues. Trimming removed 0 bases from V and 4 bases from J, with 13 bases in between. CDR3 DNA: TGTGCCATCAGTGAGTCGACGGGTGGGGGAAATCAGCCCCAGCATTTT. Its protein is CAISESTGGGNQPQHF.

This rearrangement joins TRBV19 to TRBJ2-2; 9 nucleotides align to TRBD2. V was pared by 7 bases and J by 0 bases, with 9 bases of the junction left unmatched. CDR1 LNHDA and CDR2 SQIVND come from the germline V gene (reference sequence). The CDR3 spans 17 residues. The CDR3 region is CASTNWAGGPNTGELFF. The DNA for the CDR3 is TGTGCCAGTACTAATTGGGCGGGAGGGCCGAACACCGGGGAGCTGTTTTTT. Using reference TRBV19 and TRBJ2-2 for the parts outside the CDR3, the full variable domain is DGGITQSPKYLFRKEGQNVTLSCEQNLNHDAMYWYRQDPGQGLRLIYYSQIVNDFQKGDIAEGYSVSREKKESFPLTVTSAQKNPTAFYLCASTNWAGGPNTGELFFGEGSRLTVL.

The chain recombines TRBV10-3 with TRBJ2-1; D might be TRBD1 (6 bases). This CDR3 is built from 13 residues. V was trimmed by 8 bases and J by 4 bases, leaving 12 bases between them. In germline, CDR1 is ENHRY, CDR2 SYGVKD. CDR3 sequence reads: CAIFDRPYNEQFF. The CDR3 DNA is TGTGCCATCTTCGACAGGCCGTACAATGAGCAGTTCTTC.

This clonotype was observed at least ten times. V is TRBV2 and J is TRBJ1-5; no definite D call. The CDR3 loop spans 15 amino acids. The germline V gene has CDR1 SNHLY and CDR2 FYNNEI. With 5 bases removed from V and 10 bases from J, the gap between germline ends came to 21 bases. CDR3 sequence: CASSKNVGLISPQHF. The CDR3 DNA reads TGTGCCAGCAGTAAAAACGTAGGGCTGATTAGCCCCCAGCATTTT.

This clonotype was counted ten times or more. The chain has TRBV2 and TRBJ1-2; D is undetermined. The CDR3 spans 12 residues. The V gene's germline CDR1 is SNHLY and CDR2 FYNNEI. Trimming took off 7 bases at V and 0 bases at J, with 6 bases between the two ends. The CDR3 is CASTRTNYGYTF. The CDR3 DNA sequence: TGTGCCAGCACCCGGACTAACTATGGCTACACCTTC.